This TCR beta chain was recovered during a study of T cells in tuberculosis. Findings and limits, study-wide: Shorter CDR3-alpha in active tuberculosis partly drove smaller distances.

Turning to this clone: Its target is not known.

Using immunoSEQ multiplex PCR, the repertoire was profiled, and TCRdb retains in-frame clones only, with some absent. The data show tens of thousands of clones, with more than 85% seen just once and around 4.9% held by the top ten. CDR3 length equals 15 residues. In germline, CDR1 is MNHEY, CDR2 SMNVEV (reference sequence). V lost 0 bases to trimming and J lost 2 bases, with 8 bases between them. This receptor was identified in a donor between 10 and 29 years old with latent tuberculosis or without tuberculosis infection. Sequencing was performed on PBMCs. The chain has TRBV27 and TRBJ1-3; D perhaps matches TRBD1 (5 bases). The CDR3 DNA sequence: TGTGCCAGCAGTTTATCGATAGGGGCTGGAAACACCATATATTTT. Its protein product is CASSLSIGAGNTIYF.